The source of this T cell receptor beta chain is a study of cytotoxic CD8 clonotypes in ibrutinib-treated CLL. Study at large: Following treatment for a median approximately 12 months, range 6 to 36, response samples were then taken.

Points on this clone: Its target is unknown.

The assay was immunoSEQ multiplex PCR, and TCRdb's table has in-frame clones only and misses some. This repertoire shows 200,000 to 250,000 clones, more than 70% found once; its top ten account for roughly 10%. The CDR3 extends over 15 amino acids. CDR1 and CDR2 (germline): LNHNV, YYDKDF (reference sequence). The V gene lost 6 bases and the J gene lost 8 bases, with 22 bases spanning the gap. General study findings and limits: Contraction or stability on treatment was seen for public clonotypes, which were uncommon. Baseline clonality, above age-matched healthy donor levels, tracked circulating CD8+ T-cell counts.

The specimen was PBMCs, collected after 12 months of ibrutinib treatment. V usage is TRBV15 and J usage is TRBJ1-2; D perhaps matches TRBD1 (5 bases). The origin of this receptor is a human donor with chronic lymphocytic leukemia. Here the CDR3 reads CATRGGAEVAEGYTF. For the CDR3, the DNA is TGTGCCACCAGAGGAGGGGCGGAGGTAGCAGAAGGCTACACCTTC. The full variable domain, in which reference TRBV15 and TRBJ1-2 provide the parts outside the CDR3, is DAMVIQNPRYQVTQFGKPVTLSCSQTLNHNVMYWYQQKSSQAPKLLFHYYDKDFNNEADTPDNFQSRRPNTSFCFLDIRSPGLGDTAMYLCATRGGAEVAEGYTFGSGTRLTVV.